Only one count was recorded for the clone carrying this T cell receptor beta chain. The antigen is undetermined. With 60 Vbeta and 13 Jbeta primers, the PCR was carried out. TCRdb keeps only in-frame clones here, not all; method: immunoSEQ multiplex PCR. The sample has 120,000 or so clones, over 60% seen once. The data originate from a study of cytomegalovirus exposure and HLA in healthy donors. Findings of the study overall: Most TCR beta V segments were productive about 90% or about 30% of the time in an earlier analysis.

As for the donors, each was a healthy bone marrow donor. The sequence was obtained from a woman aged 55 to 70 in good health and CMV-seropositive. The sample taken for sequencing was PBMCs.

CDR3 residues: CASRLGLNTGELFF. The CDR3 coding sequence is TGTGCCAGCAGACTAGGGTTAAACACCGGGGAGCTGTTTTTT. The V and J genes are TRBV6-6 and TRBJ2-2; possible D gene TRBD2, 5 bases. The V end lost 6 bases, the J end lost 2 bases, and 10 bases lay between the germline ends. Germline CDR1 and CDR2: MNHNY and SVGAGI (reference sequence). The CDR3 is 14 amino acids.